The present TCR beta chain was sequenced within a study of blood T cell repertoires in COVID-19. Sequencing was performed with immunoSEQ multiplex PCR; in TCRdb, only in-frame clones are kept and a portion is missing. The data hold about 210,000 clones, with roughly 85% observed a single time. CDR3 size: 14 residues. Looked up from germline, CDR1 is GTSNPN and CDR2 is SVGIG (reference sequence). The V gene lost 0 bases and the J gene lost 7 bases, with 12 bases spanning the gap. Sequencing was done on a sample of peripheral blood. The sequence was obtained from a man aged 50-60 years with COVID-19, enrolled during active disease. V gene TRBV30 combines with J gene TRBJ2-2; D is perhaps TRBD1 (5 bases). The CDR3 sequence: CAWSVTGMNGELFF. The CDR3, as DNA: TGTGCCTGGAGTGTAACAGGCATGAACGGGGAGCTGTTTTTT.